The 15 T cell receptor beta chains reported below all come from one sample, sequenced in a study of blood T cell repertoires in COVID-19. Produced via immunoSEQ multiplex PCR; TCRdb's table is partial and in-frame only. The repertoire holds over 150,000 clones, approximately 81% seen once, with about 11% in the top ten. Sequenced sample: peripheral blood. These receptors came from a woman aged 80 or over with active or convalescent COVID-19.

The rearrangement uses TRBV7-8 and TRBJ2-7; 9 bases fit TRBD2. J lost 2 bases, V lost 5 bases, and 13 bases had no gene match. Germline-derived CDR1 and CDR2 are SGHVS and FQNEAQ. CDR3 length: 17 residues. The CDR3 DNA is TGTGCCAGCAGCCTATCGCTGACTAGCGGCCTTCCCTACGAGCAGTACTTC. Translated, it gives CASSLSLTSGLPYEQYF.

The gene calls are TRBV5-5 and TRBJ2-7, with 11 bases identical to TRBD1. This CDR3 spans 15 amino acids. Germline V lookup: CDR1 SGHKS, CDR2 YYEKEE (reference sequence). With 6 bases clipped from V and 5 bases from J, the junction kept 10 bases outside the gene matches. The CDR3 DNA reads TGTGCCAGCAACTTTCGGGACAGGGGGATCCACGAGCAGTACTTC. It yields the protein CASNFRDRGIHEQYF.

V and J are TRBV5-1 and TRBJ2-7, with D uncertain. V was cut by 9 bases and J by 1 base, with 17 bases left in between. The V gene's germline CDR1 is SGHRS and CDR2 YFSETQ. CDR3 length: 14 amino acids. CDR3: CATRFAPTSYEQYF. The CDR3 coding sequence is TGCGCCACCCGCTTCGCTCCAACATCCTACGAGCAGTACTTC.

The chain joins TRBV6-1 to TRBJ2-5; 7 positions agree with TRBD1. Germline loops: CDR1 MNHNS, CDR2 SASEGT. After removal of 3 bases from V and 5 bases from J, the junction contained 9 bases not matched to a gene. CDR3 length equals 15 residues. This CDR3 is CASSDPQGVWETQYF. The CDR3 nucleotides are TGTGCCAGCAGTGACCCCCAGGGGGTATGGGAGACCCAGTACTTC.

This chain connects TRBV27 to TRBJ2-4; 8 bases agree with TRBD2. The V and J ends lost 5 bases and 4 bases, in that order; junction bases with no gene match: 19. The CDR3 spans 19 residues. The germline V gene encodes CDR1 MNHEY and CDR2 SMNVEV (reference sequence). The CDR3 sequence: CASSPAASGLPGGKNIQYF. The CDR3 bases are TGTGCCAGCAGTCCCGCCGCTAGCGGGCTTCCCGGGGGGAAAAACATTCAGTACTTC.

V usage is TRBV5-1 and J usage is TRBJ2-6, with D perhaps matching TRBD1 (6 bases). CDR1 and CDR2 (germline): SGHRS, YFSETQ. The CDR3 runs to 16 residues. The germline V and J ends were trimmed by 4 bases and 0 bases, with 11 bases remaining between them. Here the CDR3 reads CASSTGTSSGANVLTF. The CDR3, as DNA: TGCGCCAGCAGCACAGGGACCAGCTCTGGGGCCAACGTCCTGACTTTC.

V is TRBV10-1 and J is TRBJ1-2; D perhaps matches TRBD1 (5 bases). This CDR3 comprises 13 residues. In germline, CDR1 is WNHNN, CDR2 SYGVQD (reference sequence). Trimming shortened V by 8 bases and J by 8 bases, and 18 bases separated the two germline ends. This CDR3 is CASLTIRGEGYTF. As DNA, the CDR3 is TGCGCCAGCTTGACCATCCGGGGGGAAGGCTACACCTTC.

This clone showed up just a few times. The V and J genes are TRBV19 and TRBJ1-4, with 8 bases that match TRBD1. J lost 7 bases, V lost 2 bases, and 6 bases had no gene match. The CDR3 has 15 residues. Germline V gene lookup returns CDR1 LNHDA and CDR2 SQIVND (reference sequence). The CDR3 bases are TGTGCCAGTAGTATAATGGGCAGGGGGCTTGAAAAACTGTTTTTT. This encodes CASSIMGRGLEKLFF.

The gene calls are TRBV10-2 and TRBJ2-3; possibly TRBD2 for D (6 bases). There are 14 residues in the CDR3. Germline CDR1 is WSHSY and CDR2 is SAAADI. V was clipped by 8 bases and J by 2 bases, with 14 bases between them. The CDR3 spells CASAGTGVTDTQYF. Written as DNA, the CDR3 is TGCGCCAGCGCCGGGACTGGGGTCACAGATACGCAGTATTTT.

The chain couples TRBV5-1 to TRBJ2-1, with TRBD2 identical over 9 bases. The CDR3 is 15 residues long. The V gene's germline CDR1 is SGHRS and CDR2 YFSETQ. With 2 bases clipped from V and 7 bases from J, the junction kept 7 bases outside the gene matches. CDR3 nucleotides: TGCGCCAGCAGCTTATCAGGTAGCGGGAGTAATGAGCAGTTCTTC. Amino acid sequence: CASSLSGSGSNEQFF.

CDR3 loop: CASSRTGELFF. The CDR3, as DNA: TGTGCCAGCAGTCGCACCGGGGAGCTGTTTTTT. V usage is TRBV7-9 and J usage is TRBJ2-2; no clear D. This CDR3 is 11 amino acids long. Germline CDR1 is SEHNR and CDR2 is FQNEAQ (reference sequence). V was trimmed by 6 bases and J by 4 bases, leaving 3 bases between them.

This chain connects TRBV7-9 to TRBJ1-4, with TRBD1 matching over 7 bases. The CDR3 is made up of 14 amino acids. Germline lookup yields CDR1 SEHNR and CDR2 FQNEAQ (reference sequence). V lost 5 bases, J lost 8 bases, and 8 bases stayed unmatched. CDR3 in DNA: TGTGCCAGCAGCGAACGACAGGGTATCGAAAAACTGTTTTTT. As protein: CASSERQGIEKLFF.

This clone appeared once. The chain carries TRBV15 and TRBJ2-1; 7 positions agree with TRBD2. Germline values: CDR1 LNHNV, CDR2 YYDKDF (reference sequence). V was clipped by 1 base and J by 6 bases; unmatched bases: 3. This CDR3 is built from 14 residues. For the CDR3, the DNA is TGTGCCACCAGCAGAGGCCTAGCGGCCAATGAGCAGTTCTTC. This gives the protein CATSRGLAANEQFF.

The chain combines TRBV27 with TRBJ2-5, with 9 bases fitting TRBD1. Per germline, CDR1 MNHEY and CDR2 SMNVEV (reference sequence). Germline trimming cut 6 bases from V and 5 bases from J; bases unmatched to any gene: 13. The CDR3 has 16 amino acids. DNA for the CDR3: TGTGCCAGCAGAAACCGGGACAGGGAAGATGAGGAGACCCAGTACTTC. Amino acids: CASRNRDREDEETQYF.

The genes are TRBV4-1 and TRBJ2-3; TRBD2 agrees at 9 bases. From germline, CDR1 is MGHRA and CDR2 YSYEKL. The CDR3 length is 17 residues. The trim removed 0 bases at V and 2 bases at J, leaving 6 bases unmatched. The CDR3 is CASSQDSGTSLTDTQYF. As DNA, the CDR3 is TGCGCCAGCAGCCAAGATTCCGGGACTAGCCTCACAGATACGCAGTATTTT.